The present entry profiles one T cell receptor (beta chain) with its context. This entry belongs to a study of cytomegalovirus exposure and HLA in healthy donors. The V gene's germline CDR1 is MDHEN and CDR2 SYDVKM. Trimming removed 5 bases from V and 4 bases from J; junction bases left unmatched: 9. The CDR3 runs 16 residues. Sequencing used immunoSEQ multiplex PCR; TCRdb keeps in-frame clones, though not all of them. The sample consists of about 280,000 clones, around 89% of them appearing once. This receptor was identified in a woman between 18 and 30 years old in good health and CMV-seronegative. The V call is TRBV28, the J call TRBJ1-3; TRBD1 matches at 9 bases. The sequenced sample consisted of PBMCs. The CDR3 spells CASSTPGQGSGNTIYF. CDR3 DNA sequence: TGTGCCAGCAGTACCCCGGGACAGGGATCAGGAAACACCATATATTTT. The entire variable domain, with the rest obtained from reference TRBV28 and TRBJ1-3, is as follows: DVKVTQSSRYLVKRTGEKVFLECVQDMDHENMFWYRQDPGLGLRLIYFSYDVKMKEKGDIPEGYSVSREKKERFSLILESASTNQTSMYLCASSTPGQGSGNTIYFGEGSWLTVV.